Listed below are T cell receptor beta chains from one sample, sequenced in a study of early T cells in non-severe SARS-CoV-2 infection. One entry per CDR3 protein results from TCRdb running MiXCR on the 5' RACE reads. The sample has 25,000 to 30,000 distinct CDR3 sequences; roughly 5% are singletons. Sequencing used whole blood. The receptors stem from an adult who was a healthcare worker with PCR-confirmed SARS-CoV-2 infection or an uninfected control (not recorded which). Each CDR3 is given with its conserved first and last residue.

j_call: TRBJ2-1; v_call: TRBV10-3; cdr3_aa: CAISGGSYNEQFF
j_call: TRBJ2-7; v_call: TRBV19; cdr3_aa: CASTQGQGSHYEQYF
j_call: TRBJ2-7; v_call: TRBV21-1; cdr3_aa: CASRTGIGRREQYF
j_call: TRBJ2-2; v_call: TRBV7-8; cdr3_aa: CASSLGAAGVTGELFF
j_call: TRBJ2-1; v_call: TRBV10-1; cdr3_aa: CASSDPQRTEQFF
j_call: TRBJ2-7; v_call: TRBV20-1; cdr3_aa: CSASRLAGTYEQYF
j_call: TRBJ1-5; v_call: TRBV12-3/TRBV12-4; cdr3_aa: CASSPSGVEQPQHF
j_call: TRBJ2-7; v_call: TRBV7-3; cdr3_aa: CASSYSGSGSYEQYF
j_call: TRBJ2-7; v_call: TRBV11-2; cdr3_aa: CASSLRLARKSYEQYF
j_call: TRBJ2-6; v_call: TRBV7-6; cdr3_aa: CASSLGQGSSGANVLTF
j_call: TRBJ2-5; v_call: TRBV20-1; cdr3_aa: CSARTQGPLGETQYF
j_call: TRBJ1-6; v_call: TRBV13; cdr3_aa: CASSPSAGSNSPLHF
j_call: TRBJ2-3; v_call: TRBV7-2; cdr3_aa: CASARGGFTDTQYF
j_call: TRBJ2-1; v_call: TRBV9; cdr3_aa: CASSVGSANNEQFF
j_call: TRBJ1-1; v_call: TRBV6-5; cdr3_aa: CASSYDRGKLNTEAFF
j_call: TRBJ2-1; v_call: TRBV5-4; cdr3_aa: CASSWAPNNEQFF
j_call: TRBJ2-1; v_call: TRBV11-2; cdr3_aa: CASSLQGWQFF
j_call: TRBJ2-3; v_call: TRBV7-8; cdr3_aa: CASSLWTGGTDTQYF
j_call: TRBJ2-5; v_call: TRBV28; cdr3_aa: CASSLQETQYF
j_call: TRBJ1-6; v_call: TRBV12-3/TRBV12-4; cdr3_aa: CASSYLRTPLHF
j_call: TRBJ1-1; v_call: TRBV6-2/TRBV6-3; cdr3_aa: CASSYSASTEAFF
j_call: TRBJ2-4; v_call: TRBV30; cdr3_aa: CAYGGNIQYF
j_call: TRBJ2-2; v_call: TRBV2; cdr3_aa: CASSDNRGYHSGELFF
j_call: TRBJ2-7; v_call: TRBV11-2; cdr3_aa: CASSTGQGISYEQYF
j_call: TRBJ1-5; v_call: TRBV19; cdr3_aa: CASSRTGSSNQPQHF
j_call: TRBJ2-5; v_call: TRBV14; cdr3_aa: CASSGAGKETQYF